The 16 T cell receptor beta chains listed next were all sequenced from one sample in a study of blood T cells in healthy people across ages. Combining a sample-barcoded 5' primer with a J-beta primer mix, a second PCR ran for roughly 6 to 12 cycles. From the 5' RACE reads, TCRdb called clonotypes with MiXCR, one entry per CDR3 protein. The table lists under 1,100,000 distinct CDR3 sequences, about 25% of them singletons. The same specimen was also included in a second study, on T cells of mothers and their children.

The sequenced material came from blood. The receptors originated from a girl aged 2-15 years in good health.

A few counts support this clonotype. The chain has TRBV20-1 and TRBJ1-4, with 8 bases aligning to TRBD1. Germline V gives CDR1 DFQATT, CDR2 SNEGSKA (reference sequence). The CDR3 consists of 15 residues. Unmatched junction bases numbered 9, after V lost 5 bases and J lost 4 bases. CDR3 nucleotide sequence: TGCAGTGCTTCTAAGGACAGGGCGGATAATGAAAAACTGTTTTTT. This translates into CSASKDRADNEKLFF.

CDR3 nucleotide sequence: TGTGCCAGCCGCAACGACACCGGCTTCGAAAAACTGTTTTTT. It specifies CASRNDTGFEKLFF. The chain joins TRBV6-1 to TRBJ1-4, with D hard to call. V dropped 8 bases and J dropped 8 bases, with 18 bases sitting between them. The CDR3 contains 14 residues. Germline CDR1 is MNHNS and CDR2 is SASEGT.

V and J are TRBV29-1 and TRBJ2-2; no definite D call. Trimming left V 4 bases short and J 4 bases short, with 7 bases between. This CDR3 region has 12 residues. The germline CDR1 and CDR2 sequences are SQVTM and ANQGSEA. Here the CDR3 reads CSVARLTGELFF. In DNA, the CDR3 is TGCAGCGTTGCTCGTCTCACCGGGGAGCTGTTTTTT.

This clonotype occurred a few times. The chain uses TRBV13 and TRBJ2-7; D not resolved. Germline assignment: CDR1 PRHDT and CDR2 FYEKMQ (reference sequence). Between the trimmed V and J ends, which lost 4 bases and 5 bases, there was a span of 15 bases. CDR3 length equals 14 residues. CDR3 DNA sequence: TGTGCCAGCAGCTCCACGGTCCTAGGAGACGAGCAGTACTTC. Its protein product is CASSSTVLGDEQYF.

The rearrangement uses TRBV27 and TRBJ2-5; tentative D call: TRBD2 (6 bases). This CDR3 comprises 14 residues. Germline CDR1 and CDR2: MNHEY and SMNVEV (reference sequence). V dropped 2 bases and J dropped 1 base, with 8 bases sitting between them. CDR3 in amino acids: CASSLMEGQETQYF. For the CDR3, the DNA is TGTGCCAGCAGTTTAATGGAGGGCCAAGAGACCCAGTACTTC.

The DNA of the CDR3 is TGTGCCAGCAGCACGATCTTTGGACAGGGCGATGAAAAACTGTTTTTT. This codes for CASSTIFGQGDEKLFF. The chain uses TRBV7-9 and TRBJ1-4; 8 nucleotides match TRBD1. V trimming: 5 bases; J trimming: 6 bases; junction bases outside the gene matches: 11. The CDR3 has 16 amino acids. Germline V lookup: CDR1 SEHNR, CDR2 FQNEAQ (reference sequence).

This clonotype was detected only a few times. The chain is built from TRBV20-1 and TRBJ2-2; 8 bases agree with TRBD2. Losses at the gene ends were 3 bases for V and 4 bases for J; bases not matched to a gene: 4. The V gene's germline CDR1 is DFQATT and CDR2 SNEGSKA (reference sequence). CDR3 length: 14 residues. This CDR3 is CSASRGGFTGELFF. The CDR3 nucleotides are TGCAGTGCTAGTCGGGGGGGGTTCACCGGGGAGCTGTTTTTT.

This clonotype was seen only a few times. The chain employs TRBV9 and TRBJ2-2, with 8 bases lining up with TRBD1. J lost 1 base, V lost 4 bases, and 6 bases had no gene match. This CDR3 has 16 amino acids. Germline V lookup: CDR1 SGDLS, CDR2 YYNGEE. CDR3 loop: CASSPHTGGNTGELFF. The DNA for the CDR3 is TGTGCCAGCAGCCCCCATACAGGGGGGAACACCGGGGAGCTGTTTTTT.

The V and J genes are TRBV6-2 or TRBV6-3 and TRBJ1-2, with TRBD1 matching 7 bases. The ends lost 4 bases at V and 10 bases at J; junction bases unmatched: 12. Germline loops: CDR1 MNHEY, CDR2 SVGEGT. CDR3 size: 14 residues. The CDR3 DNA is TGTGCCAGCAGTTTAGGGGGCACGGTGATGGACTACACCTTC. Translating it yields CASSLGGTVMDYTF.

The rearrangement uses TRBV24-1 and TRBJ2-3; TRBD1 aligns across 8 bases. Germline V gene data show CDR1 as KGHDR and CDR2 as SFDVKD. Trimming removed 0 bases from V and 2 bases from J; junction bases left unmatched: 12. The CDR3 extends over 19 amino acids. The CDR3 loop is CATSDLPSSRTGITDTQYF. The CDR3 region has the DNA TGTGCCACCAGTGATTTGCCTTCCTCTCGGACAGGGATCACAGATACGCAGTATTTT.

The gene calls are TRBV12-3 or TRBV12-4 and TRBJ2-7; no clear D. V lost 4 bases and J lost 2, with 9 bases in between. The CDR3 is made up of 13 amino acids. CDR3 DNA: TGTGCCAGCAGTTACACGGTTCCCTACGAGCAGTACTTC. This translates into CASSYTVPYEQYF.

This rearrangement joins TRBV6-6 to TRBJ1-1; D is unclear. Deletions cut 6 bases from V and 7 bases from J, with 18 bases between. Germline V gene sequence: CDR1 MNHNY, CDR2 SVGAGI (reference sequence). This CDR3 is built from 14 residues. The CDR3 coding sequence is TGTGCCAGCAGACTCGTACCAGGAACAGTTGAAGCTTTCTTT. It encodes CASRLVPGTVEAFF.

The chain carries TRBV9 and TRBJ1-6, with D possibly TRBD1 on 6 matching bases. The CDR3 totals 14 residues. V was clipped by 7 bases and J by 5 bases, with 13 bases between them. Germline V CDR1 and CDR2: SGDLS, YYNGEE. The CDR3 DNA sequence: TGTGCCAGCTCTCGACAGGAGGATAATTCACCCCTCCACTTT. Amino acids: CASSRQEDNSPLHF. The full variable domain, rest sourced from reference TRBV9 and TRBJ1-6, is DSGVTQTPKHLITATGQRVTLRCSPRSGDLSVYWYQQSLDQGLQFLIQYYNGEERAKGNILERFSAQQFPDLHSELNLSSLELGDSALYFCASSRQEDNSPLHFGNGTRLTVT.

The CDR3 region is CASSLAGTQYEQYF. The CDR3 DNA is TGTGCCAGCAGCTTAGCGGGGACCCAATACGAGCAGTACTTC. The chain couples TRBV11-2 to TRBJ2-7; D assignment may be TRBD1 or TRBD2 (5 bases each). The CDR3 runs to 14 residues. Germline-derived CDR1 and CDR2 are SGHAT and FQNNGV. V lost 1 base to trimming and J lost 4 bases, with 11 bases between them.

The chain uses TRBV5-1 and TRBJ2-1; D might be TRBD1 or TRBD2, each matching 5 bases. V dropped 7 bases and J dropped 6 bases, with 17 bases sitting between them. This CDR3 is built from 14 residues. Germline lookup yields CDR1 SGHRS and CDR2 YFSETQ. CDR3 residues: CASGRDGEPNEQFF. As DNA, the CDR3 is TGCGCCAGCGGACGGGACGGGGAACCCAATGAGCAGTTCTTC.

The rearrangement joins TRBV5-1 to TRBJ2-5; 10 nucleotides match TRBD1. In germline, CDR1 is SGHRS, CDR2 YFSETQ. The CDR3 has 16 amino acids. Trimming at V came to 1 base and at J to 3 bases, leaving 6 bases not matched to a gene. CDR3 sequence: CASSLSPTGGEETQYF. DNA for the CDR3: TGCGCCAGCAGCTTGAGCCCGACAGGGGGCGAAGAGACCCAGTACTTC.